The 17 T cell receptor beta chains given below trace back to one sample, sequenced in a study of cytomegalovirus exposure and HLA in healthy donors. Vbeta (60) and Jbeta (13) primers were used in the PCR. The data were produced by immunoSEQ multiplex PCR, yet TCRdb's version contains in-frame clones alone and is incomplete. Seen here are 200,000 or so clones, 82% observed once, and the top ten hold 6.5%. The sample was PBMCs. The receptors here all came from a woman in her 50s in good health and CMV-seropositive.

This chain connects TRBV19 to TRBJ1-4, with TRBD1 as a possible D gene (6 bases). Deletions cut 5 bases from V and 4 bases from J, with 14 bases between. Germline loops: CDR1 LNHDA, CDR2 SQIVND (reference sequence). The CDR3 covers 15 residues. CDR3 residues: CASSLQGWSNEKLFF. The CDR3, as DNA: TGTGCCAGTAGTTTACAGGGTTGGAGTAATGAAAAACTGTTTTTT. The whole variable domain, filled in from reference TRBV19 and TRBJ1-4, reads DGGITQSPKYLFRKEGQNVTLSCEQNLNHDAMYWYRQDPGQGLRLIYYSQIVNDFQKGDIAEGYSVSREKKESFPLTVTSAQKNPTAFYLCASSLQGWSNEKLFFGSGTQLSVL.

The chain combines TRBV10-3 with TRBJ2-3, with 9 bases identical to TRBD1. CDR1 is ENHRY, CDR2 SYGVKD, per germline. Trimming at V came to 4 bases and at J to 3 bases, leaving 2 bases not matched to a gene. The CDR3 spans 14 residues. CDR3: CAISAGQGTDTQYF. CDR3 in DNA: TGTGCCATCAGTGCCGGACAGGGGACAGATACGCAGTATTTT.

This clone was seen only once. CDR3 in DNA: TGTGCCAGCAGCCGTGGGGCCCAGGGCTACGAGCAGTACTTC. Translated, it gives CASSRGAQGYEQYF. V gene TRBV11-2 combines with J gene TRBJ2-7, with D possibly being TRBD1 (5 bases). Germline V lookup: CDR1 SGHAT, CDR2 FQNNGV. V lost 5 bases, J lost 3 bases, and 14 bases lay in between. The CDR3 consists of 14 residues.

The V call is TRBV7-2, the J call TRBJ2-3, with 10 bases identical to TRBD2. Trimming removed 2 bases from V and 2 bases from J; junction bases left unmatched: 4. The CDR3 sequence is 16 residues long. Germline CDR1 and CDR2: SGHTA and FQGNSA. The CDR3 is CASSLFSGGTTDTQYF. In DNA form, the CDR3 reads TGTGCCAGCAGCTTATTTAGCGGGGGGACCACAGATACGCAGTATTTT.

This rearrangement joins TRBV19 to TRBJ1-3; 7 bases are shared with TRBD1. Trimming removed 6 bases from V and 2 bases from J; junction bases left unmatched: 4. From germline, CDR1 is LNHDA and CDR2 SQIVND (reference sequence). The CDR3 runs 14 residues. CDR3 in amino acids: CASRAGGPGNTIYF. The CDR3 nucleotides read TGTGCCAGTAGAGCAGGGGGGCCTGGAAACACCATATATTTT.

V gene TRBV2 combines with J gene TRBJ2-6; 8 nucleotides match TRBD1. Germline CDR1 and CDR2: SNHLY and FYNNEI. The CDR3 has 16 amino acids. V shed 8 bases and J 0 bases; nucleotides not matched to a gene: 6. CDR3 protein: CASLRDRISGANVLTF. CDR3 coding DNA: TGTGCCAGCCTACGGGACAGGATCTCTGGGGCCAACGTCCTGACTTTC.

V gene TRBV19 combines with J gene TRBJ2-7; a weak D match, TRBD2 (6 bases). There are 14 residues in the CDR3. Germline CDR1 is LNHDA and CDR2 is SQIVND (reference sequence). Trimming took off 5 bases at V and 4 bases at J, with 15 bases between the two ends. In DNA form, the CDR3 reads TGTGCCAGTAGTCTGGGAGGAGCGGATTACGAGCAGTACTTC. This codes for CASSLGGADYEQYF.

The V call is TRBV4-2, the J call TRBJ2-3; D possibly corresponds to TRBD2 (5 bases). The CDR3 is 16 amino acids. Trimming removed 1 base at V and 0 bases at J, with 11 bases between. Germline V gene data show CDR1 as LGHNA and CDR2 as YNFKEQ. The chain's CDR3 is CASSQGLGGSTDTQYF. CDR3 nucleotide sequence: TGTGCCAGCAGCCAAGGCTTGGGCGGGAGCACAGATACGCAGTATTTT.

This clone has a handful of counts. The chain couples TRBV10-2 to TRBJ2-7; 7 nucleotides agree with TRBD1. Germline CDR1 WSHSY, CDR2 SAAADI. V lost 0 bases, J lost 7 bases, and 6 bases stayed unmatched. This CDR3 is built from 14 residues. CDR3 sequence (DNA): TGCGCCAGCAGTGAGTCAACAAGACAGGGTGAGCAGTACTTC. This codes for CASSESTRQGEQYF.

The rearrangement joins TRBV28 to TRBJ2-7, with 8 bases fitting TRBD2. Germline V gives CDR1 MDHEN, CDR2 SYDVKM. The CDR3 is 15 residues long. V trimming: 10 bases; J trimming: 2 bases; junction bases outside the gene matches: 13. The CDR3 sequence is CATARWAGGTYEQYF. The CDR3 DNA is TGTGCCACGGCTCGGTGGGCGGGAGGAACCTACGAGCAGTACTTC.

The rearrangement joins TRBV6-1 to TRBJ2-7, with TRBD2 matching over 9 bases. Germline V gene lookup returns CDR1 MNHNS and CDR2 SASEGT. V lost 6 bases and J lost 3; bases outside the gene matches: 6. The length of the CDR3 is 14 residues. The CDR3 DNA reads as TGTGCCAGCAGATCCCCGACTAGCGGCTACGAGCAGTACTTC. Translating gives CASRSPTSGYEQYF.

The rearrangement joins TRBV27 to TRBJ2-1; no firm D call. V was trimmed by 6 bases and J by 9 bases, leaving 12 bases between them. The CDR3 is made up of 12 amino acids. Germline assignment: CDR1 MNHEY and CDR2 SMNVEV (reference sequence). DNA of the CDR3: TGTGCCAGCAGCCCAAACTCCCGTGAGCAGTTCTTC. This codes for CASSPNSREQFF.

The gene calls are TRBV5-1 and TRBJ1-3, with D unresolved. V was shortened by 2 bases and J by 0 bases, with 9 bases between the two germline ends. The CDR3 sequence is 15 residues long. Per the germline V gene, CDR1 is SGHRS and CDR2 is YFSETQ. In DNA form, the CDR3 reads TGCGCCAGCAGCTTAGAGGGATTCTCTGGAAACACCATATATTTT. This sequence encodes CASSLEGFSGNTIYF.

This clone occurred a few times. The CDR3 DNA follows: TGTGCCTGGAGGAGGACAGGGAGCAATCAGCCCCAGCATTTT. It specifies CAWRRTGSNQPQHF. The V gene is TRBV30, the J gene TRBJ1-5; TRBD1 matches 8 bases. Germline V gene lookup returns CDR1 GTSNPN and CDR2 SVGIG (reference sequence). With V trimmed by 3 bases and J by 1 base, 2 bases remained unmatched. The CDR3 covers 14 residues.

The chain's CDR3 is CASSSDGTGNPYEQYF. In nucleotides, the CDR3 is TGTGCCAGTAGTAGTGACGGGACAGGGAACCCCTACGAGCAGTACTTC. The rearrangement links TRBV19 to TRBJ2-7; 9 bases are shared with TRBD1. The CDR3 has 16 residues. J gave up 2 bases and V 4 bases, and 9 bases lay outside the gene matches. From germline, CDR1 is LNHDA and CDR2 SQIVND (reference sequence).

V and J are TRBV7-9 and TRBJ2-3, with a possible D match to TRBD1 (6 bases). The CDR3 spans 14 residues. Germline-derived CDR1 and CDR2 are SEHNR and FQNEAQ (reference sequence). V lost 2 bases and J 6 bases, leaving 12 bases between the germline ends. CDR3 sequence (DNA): TGTGCCAGCAGCTTATTGGGGGCTTCGGATACGCAGTATTTT. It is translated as CASSLLGASDTQYF.

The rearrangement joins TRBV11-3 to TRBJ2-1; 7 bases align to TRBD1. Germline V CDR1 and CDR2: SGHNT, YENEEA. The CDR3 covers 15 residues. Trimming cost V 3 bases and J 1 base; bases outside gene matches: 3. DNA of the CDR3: TGTGCCAGCAGCTTCAACAGGGGTTCCTACAATGAGCAGTTCTTC. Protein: CASSFNRGSYNEQFF.